The 29 T cell receptor beta chains listed next were all sequenced from one sample in a study of T cells in localized non-small cell lung cancer. Data came from immunoSEQ multiplex PCR; TCRdb stores just in-frame clones and leaves some out. This sample has about 74,000 clones, with approximately 84% found just once. The specimen was peripheral blood, collected before any cancer treatment. The receptor source for this set is an older female donor with stage I lung adenocarcinoma.

This chain joins TRBV5-6 and TRBJ2-3; D perhaps matches TRBD1 (6 bases). Germline V gene data show CDR1 as SGHDT and CDR2 as YYEEEE. V lost 2 bases and J lost 2, with 15 bases in between. CDR3 length: 16 amino acids. The CDR3 DNA reads as TGTGCCAGCAGCTTTACAGGGTTTAAGGCCACAGATACGCAGTATTTT. This translates into CASSFTGFKATDTQYF.

The gene calls are TRBV5-6 and TRBJ1-2, with 7 positions matching TRBD1. This CDR3 is built from 17 residues. Germline assignment: CDR1 SGHDT and CDR2 YYEEEE. V lost 1 base to trimming and J lost 1 base; unmatched junction nucleotides: 10. CDR3 DNA sequence: TGTGCCAGCAGCTTGTATCCCCCCTGGGACAGTAACTATGGCTACACCTTC. Amino acid sequence: CASSLYPPWDSNYGYTF.

The V gene is TRBV7-9, the J gene TRBJ2-5, with D maybe TRBD2 (6 bases). This CDR3 has 14 amino acids. Germline lookup yields CDR1 SEHNR and CDR2 FQNEAQ (reference sequence). V shed 6 bases and J shed 4 bases, with 15 bases lying between them. This CDR3 reads CASSPGTQTETQYF. CDR3 coding DNA: TGTGCCAGCAGTCCCGGGACTCAAACAGAGACCCAGTACTTC.

The chain uses TRBV11-2 and TRBJ2-2, with D possibly TRBD2 on 5 matching bases. The CDR3 loop spans 14 amino acids. V dropped 6 bases and J dropped 0 bases, with 8 bases sitting between them. Germline CDR1 reads SGHAT; CDR2 reads FQNNGV. CDR3 residues: CASRSSPNTGELFF. The CDR3 bases are TGTGCCAGCAGGTCTAGCCCGAACACCGGGGAGCTGTTTTTT.

The chain uses TRBV10-3 and TRBJ1-5, with no clear D. Trimming left V 10 bases short and J 2 bases short, with 15 bases between. The CDR3 spans 14 residues. Germline V lookup: CDR1 ENHRY, CDR2 SYGVKD. This CDR3 is CATTTGDGNQPQHF. The CDR3 DNA sequence: TGTGCCACCACGACTGGGGATGGCAATCAGCCCCAGCATTTT.

This chain joins TRBV7-2 and TRBJ2-1; no reliable D call. In germline, CDR1 is SGHTA, CDR2 FQGNSA. The CDR3 runs 12 residues. The V gene lost 1 base and the J gene lost 9 bases, with 7 bases spanning the gap. In DNA, the CDR3 is TGTGCCAGCAGCTTAGGGTTCGGTGAGCAGTTCTTC. Its translation: CASSLGFGEQFF. The full variable domain, with the rest looked up from reference TRBV7-2 and TRBJ2-1, is GAGVSQSPSNKVTEKGKDVELRCDPISGHTALYWYRQSLGQGLEFLIYFQGNSAPDKSGLPSDRFSAERTGGSVSTLTIQRTQQEDSAVYLCASSLGFGEQFFGPGTRLTVL.

The chain recombines TRBV9 with TRBJ2-5; 16 positions agree with TRBD2. Looked up from germline, CDR1 is SGDLS and CDR2 is YYNGEE. The V gene end was trimmed by 0 bases and the J gene end by 5 bases; junction bases not matched to a gene: 4. CDR3 size: 17 residues. The CDR3 DNA sequence: TGTGCCAGCAGCGTAGTCGGGACTAGCGGGGGGGCTGAGACCCAGTACTTC. It yields the protein CASSVVGTSGGAETQYF.

This rearrangement joins TRBV18 to TRBJ1-3, with TRBD1 matching over 8 bases. The V gene end was trimmed by 5 bases and the J gene end by 0 bases; junction bases not matched to a gene: 6. The CDR3 length is 16 residues. The V gene's germline CDR1 is KGHSH and CDR2 LQKENI. This CDR3 is CASSVGQGSSGNTIYF. CDR3 DNA: TGTGCCAGCTCAGTCGGACAGGGAAGCTCTGGAAACACCATATATTTT.

V is TRBV15 and J is TRBJ1-2, with a weak D call TRBD1 (5 bases). Germline V gene data show CDR1 as LNHNV and CDR2 as YYDKDF (reference sequence). V was pared by 5 bases and J by 4 bases, with 14 bases between. CDR3 size: 14 residues. The CDR3 sequence: CATSGGGGTYGYTF. The CDR3 coding sequence is TGTGCCACCAGCGGTGGGGGGGGAACCTATGGCTACACCTTC.

The gene calls are TRBV4-1 and TRBJ2-5; 9 bases fit TRBD2. Germline CDR1 MGHRA, CDR2 YSYEKL. CDR3 length equals 16 residues. The trim removed 1 base at V and 12 bases at J, leaving 15 bases unmatched. The CDR3: CASSQVLAGPLIYKYF. In DNA, the CDR3 is TGCGCCAGCAGCCAAGTCCTAGCGGGGCCGCTCATTTACAAGTACTTC.

J is TRBJ2-1 and V is TRBV6-5, with 11 bases matching TRBD1. CDR1 is MNHEY and CDR2 is SVGAGI in the germline V gene. J lost 3 bases, V lost 7 bases, and 2 bases had no gene match. CDR3 length: 14 amino acids. CDR3 residues: CASKGQGDYNEQFF. The DNA for the CDR3 is TGTGCCAGCAAGGGACAGGGGGACTACAATGAGCAGTTCTTC.

This chain joins TRBV9 and TRBJ2-3; D gene ambiguous. Germline V lookup: CDR1 SGDLS, CDR2 YYNGEE. The CDR3 sequence is 14 residues long. Trimming took 3 bases from V and 6 from J, leaving 14 bases between them. CDR3 loop: CASSGQSRVDTQYF. The CDR3 coding sequence is TGTGCCAGCAGCGGACAATCACGAGTGGATACGCAGTATTTT. The whole variable domain, filled in from reference TRBV9 and TRBJ2-3, reads DSGVTQTPKHLITATGQRVTLRCSPRSGDLSVYWYQQSLDQGLQFLIQYYNGEERAKGNILERFSAQQFPDLHSELNLSSLELGDSALYFCASSGQSRVDTQYFGPGTRLTVL.

The rearrangement joins TRBV6-1 to TRBJ2-1; 15 bases align to TRBD2. This CDR3 spans 15 amino acids. J lost 8 bases, V lost 6 bases, and 5 bases had no gene match. Germline values: CDR1 MNHNS, CDR2 SASEGT. The CDR3 region has the DNA TGTGCCAGCAGGCCCTGGACTAGCGGGAGGGATGAGCAGTTCTTC. It translates to CASRPWTSGRDEQFF.

This clone was detected only once. The rearrangement links TRBV6-5 to TRBJ2-7; 11 bases are a match to TRBD1. Looked up from germline, CDR1 is MNHEY and CDR2 is SVGAGI. CDR3 length equals 15 residues. V lost 5 bases, J lost 2 bases, and 5 bases stayed unmatched. The CDR3 loop is CASSVGGQGAYEQYF. CDR3 nucleotide sequence: TGTGCCAGCAGTGTGGGGGGACAGGGGGCCTACGAGCAGTACTTC.

The chain links TRBV5-6 to TRBJ2-5, with D hard to call. This CDR3 is built from 12 residues. The germline V and J ends were trimmed by 0 bases and 5 bases, with 5 bases remaining between them. Germline CDR1 reads SGHDT; CDR2 reads YYEEEE. The chain's CDR3 is CASSLARETQYF. The CDR3, as DNA: TGTGCCAGCAGCTTGGCGCGGGAGACCCAGTACTTC.

The chain combines TRBV18 with TRBJ2-5, with D unresolved. The CDR3 sequence is 16 residues long. Germline loops: CDR1 KGHSH, CDR2 LQKENI. V lost 3 bases, J lost 1 base, and 15 bases lay in between. This CDR3 is CASSPSSGQLQETQYF. In DNA form, the CDR3 reads TGTGCCAGCTCACCCTCCAGTGGGCAGCTCCAAGAGACCCAGTACTTC.

J is TRBJ1-1 and V is TRBV2; maybe TRBD1 (6 bases). CDR1 SNHLY and CDR2 FYNNEI come from the germline V gene. The length of the CDR3 is 15 residues. V shed 7 bases and J shed 0 bases, with 15 bases lying between them. CDR3 region: CASTPGQSVNTEAFF. DNA of the CDR3: TGTGCCAGCACCCCAGGACAGTCAGTGAACACTGAAGCTTTCTTT.

The chain employs TRBV2 and TRBJ2-3; no firm D call. The CDR3 is 13 amino acids. V gave up 1 base and J gave up 9 bases, with 11 bases separating them. Germline V gene lookup returns CDR1 SNHLY and CDR2 FYNNEI. The CDR3 sequence is CASSEVGAVTQYF. DNA of the CDR3: TGTGCCAGCAGTGAAGTGGGCGCGGTCACGCAGTATTTT.

The chain is built from TRBV5-1 and TRBJ1-2; D remains unclear. There are 13 residues in the CDR3. Germline V gene sequence: CDR1 SGHRS, CDR2 YFSETQ. The V gene lost 0 bases and the J gene lost 8 bases, with 11 bases spanning the gap. The CDR3 here is CASSLVGRLGYTF. The CDR3 DNA reads as TGCGCCAGCAGCTTGGTTGGGCGCTTGGGCTACACCTTC.

In its sample, this clone was seen once. The chain employs TRBV5-1 and TRBJ2-1, with 9 bases that match TRBD2. Per germline, CDR1 SGHRS and CDR2 YFSETQ. Trimming took 0 bases from V and 7 from J; bases not matched to a gene: 11. This CDR3 has 17 residues. CDR3 sequence: CASSLAEAGGGSNEQFF. The DNA for the CDR3 is TGCGCCAGCAGCTTGGCCGAAGCGGGGGGTGGTTCGAATGAGCAGTTCTTC.

V gene TRBV18 combines with J gene TRBJ1-2, with D unclear. Germline lookup yields CDR1 KGHSH and CDR2 LQKENI. The CDR3 spans 16 residues. Trimming pared 6 bases from V and 2 bases from J, leaving 19 bases between. CDR3 loop: CASSLMVSSTNYGYTF. The CDR3 coding sequence is TGTGCCAGCTCGCTGATGGTCTCCTCGACGAACTATGGCTACACCTTC. Based on the CDR3 plus reference TRBV18 and TRBJ1-2, the full variable domain is NAGVMQNPRHLVRRRGQEARLRCSPMKGHSHVYWYRQLPEEGLKFMVYLQKENIIDESGMPKERFSAEFPKEGPSILRIQQVVRGDSAAYFCASSLMVSSTNYGYTFGSGTRLTVV.

The gene calls are TRBV4-3 and TRBJ1-1; D not certain. Trimming took off 1 base at V and 2 bases at J, with 5 bases between the two ends. CDR1 and CDR2 (germline): LGHNA, YSLEER. The CDR3 is made up of 13 amino acids. The CDR3 loop reads CASSQARNTEAFF. CDR3 coding DNA: TGCGCCAGCAGCCAAGCACGCAACACTGAAGCTTTCTTT.

V gene TRBV7-9 combines with J gene TRBJ1-1; 11 bases match TRBD1. After removal of 3 bases from V and 4 bases from J, the junction contained 4 bases not matched to a gene. This CDR3 has 15 residues. CDR1 SEHNR and CDR2 FQNEAQ come from the germline V gene (reference sequence). CDR3 region: CASSFLGTGGTEAFF. The DNA for the CDR3 is TGTGCCAGCAGCTTCTTAGGGACAGGGGGCACTGAAGCTTTCTTT.

This sequence joins TRBV7-2 and TRBJ2-7; D is uncertain. This CDR3 has 14 residues. Trimming pared 3 bases from V and 2 bases from J, leaving 11 bases between. Germline V gene data show CDR1 as SGHTA and CDR2 as FQGNSA. The chain's CDR3 is CASSFAQATYEQYF. For the CDR3, the DNA is TGTGCCAGCAGCTTTGCTCAGGCAACCTACGAGCAGTACTTC.

V and J are TRBV19 and TRBJ1-1, with 8 nucleotides matching TRBD1. The CDR3 consists of 15 residues. CDR1 LNHDA and CDR2 SQIVND come from the germline V gene (reference sequence). After removal of 5 bases from V and 4 bases from J, the junction contained 9 bases not matched to a gene. The CDR3, as DNA: TGTGCCAGTAGTCCCCTGACAGGGGCTGGCACTGAAGCTTTCTTT. It yields the protein CASSPLTGAGTEAFF.

The chain links TRBV2 to TRBJ1-4; D is possibly TRBD1 (6 bases). The CDR3 contains 15 residues. V shed 4 bases and J shed 8 bases, with 17 bases lying between them. The germline gives CDR1 SNHLY, CDR2 FYNNEI. The CDR3 protein is CASSGVGGRYEKLFF. The CDR3 DNA sequence: TGTGCCAGCAGTGGAGTGGGGGGCAGGTACGAAAAACTGTTTTTT.

This clone has just one count. The chain recombines TRBV7-2 with TRBJ2-3, with D perhaps matching TRBD2 (6 bases). V gave up 7 bases and J gave up 3 bases, with 14 bases separating them. CDR1 is SGHTA, CDR2 FQGNSA, per germline. CDR3 size: 14 residues. The CDR3, as DNA: TGTGCCAGCACCACGGGAGACGTTACAGATACGCAGTATTTT. It specifies CASTTGDVTDTQYF. The variable domain in full, with the rest retrieved from reference TRBV7-2 and TRBJ2-3, is GAGVSQSPSNKVTEKGKDVELRCDPISGHTALYWYRQSLGQGLEFLIYFQGNSAPDKSGLPSDRFSAERTGGSVSTLTIQRTQQEDSAVYLCASTTGDVTDTQYFGPGTRLTVL.

This chain uses TRBV10-3 with TRBJ1-5; D unresolved. CDR1 is ENHRY, CDR2 SYGVKD, per germline. Trimming took 9 bases from V and 4 from J, leaving 13 bases between them. The CDR3 runs to 13 residues. The CDR3 region is CAISPAQNQPQHF. In DNA form, the CDR3 reads TGTGCCATTTCCCCAGCTCAAAATCAGCCCCAGCATTTT.

The chain recombines TRBV19 with TRBJ2-2; D is perhaps TRBD1 (5 bases). With 10 bases removed from V and 1 base from J, the gap between germline ends came to 16 bases. This CDR3 is 15 amino acids long. Germline CDR1 reads LNHDA; CDR2 reads SQIVND (reference sequence). Here the CDR3 DNA reads TGTGCCACCCATTCTCGGCAGGGGAACACCGGGGAGCTGTTTTTT. It yields the protein CATHSRQGNTGELFF.